This T cell receptor beta chain was recovered during a study of circulating and synovial CD4+ cells in juvenile arthritis. Findings and caveats of the study: Bulk blood CD4 samples held at least an order of magnitude more or fewer genomes than CPL.

Regarding this clone: Its target is not known.

TCRdb's copy holds only in-frame clones and misses some; the assay was immunoSEQ multiplex PCR. The sample has approximately 3,500 clones; 81% are singletons. Sequenced samples came from active juvenile idiopathic arthritis patients. Germline V CDR1 and CDR2: SNHLY, FYNNEI. The ends were cut back, 3 bases at V and 5 bases at J, with 2 bases in the middle. The CDR3 is made up of 11 amino acids. The chain employs TRBV2 and TRBJ2-1, with D unclear. This clonotype originated in a human donor with juvenile idiopathic arthritis. What was sequenced was CD4+ T cells from synovial fluid. CDR3 nucleotides: TGTGCCAGCAGTGACGACAATGAGCAGTTCTTC. Its protein product is CASSDDNEQFF.